The entry below gives a single TCR beta chain sequence along with its context. Its specificity is unknown. Germline assignment: CDR1 DFQATT and CDR2 SNEGSKA (reference sequence). This CDR3 is built from 14 residues. Deletions cut 1 base from V and 3 bases from J, with 13 bases between. This sample is drawn from a study of T cell repertoires in cytomegalovirus infection. Study-level background: Peptides in the study included HLA-C-restricted and HLA-B-restricted CMV epitopes. Indications of both CMV infection and matching HLA type were provided by public TCR beta signatures.

Study outcomes and limitations: Public TCR beta family frequency separated CMV-and-HLA carriers, including in an independent cohort. The response measured ex vivo was dominated by TCR beta clonotypes (HLA-C-restricted and CMV-specific).

TCRdb redid the calling of the reads with MiXCR, one entry per CDR3 protein. The profile shows more than 85,000 distinct CDR3 sequences, 25% to 30% of them singletons. The clonotype was recovered from a human donor in good health (CMV status not recorded). Some clones in this sample may be carry-over from other donors' samples. This chain joins TRBV20-1 and TRBJ2-7; maybe TRBD1 (6 bases). The source was CD8+ T cells from cultured PBMCs, collected from culture after CMV antigen stimulation. The CDR3 is CSARVRDISYEQYF. For the CDR3, the DNA is TGCAGTGCTAGAGTCCGGGACATAAGCTACGAGCAGTACTTC.